A selection of T cell receptor beta chains follows, all from one sample in a study of radiotherapy plus CTLA-4 blockade in lung cancer. Assay: immunoSEQ multiplex PCR; the TCRdb copy retains only in-frame clones and omits some. The sample holds tens of thousands of clones, around 78% seen once. Source: peripheral blood, taken from a patient treated with radiotherapy plus ipilimumab. Every receptor here comes from a human donor with non-small cell lung cancer who had a partial response to radiotherapy plus ipilimumab. Some clones in this sample may be carry-over from other donors' samples. Both conserved end residues are part of each CDR3. Each record gives: J gene, V gene, CDR3 protein.

j_gene: TRBJ2-5; v_gene: TRBV14; CDR3aa: CASSQAGLAVVETQYF
j_gene: TRBJ2-7; v_gene: TRBV25-1; CDR3aa: CASSASGTRPYEQYF
j_gene: TRBJ2-7; v_gene: TRBV12-5; CDR3aa: CASGLNGRGLGYGGQAYEQYF
j_gene: TRBJ2-3; v_gene: TRBV5-6; CDR3aa: CASSLAPPNTQYF
j_gene: TRBJ2-1; v_gene: TRBV29-1; CDR3aa: CSVDQTGLGEQFF
j_gene: TRBJ2-7; v_gene: TRBV29-1; CDR3aa: CSVVRGPTGEQYF
j_gene: TRBJ1-2; v_gene: TRBV4-1; CDR3aa: CASSQAVIANYGYTF
j_gene: TRBJ2-7; v_gene: TRBV7-2; CDR3aa: CASSQWTGLEQYF
j_gene: -; v_gene: TRBV5-6; CDR3aa: CASSFSSERGKVAYEQYF
j_gene: TRBJ2-7; v_gene: TRBV2; CDR3aa: CASSPSRVQGGYEQYF
j_gene: TRBJ2-2; v_gene: TRBV9; CDR3aa: CASSVQGPGGELFF
j_gene: TRBJ2-1; v_gene: TRBV10-3; CDR3aa: CAISESSGGRGEQFF
j_gene: TRBJ1-2; v_gene: TRBV29-1; CDR3aa: CSVELIGQGYGYTF
j_gene: TRBJ1-5; v_gene: TRBV19; CDR3aa: CASSLSRGIGNQPQHF
j_gene: TRBJ2-1; v_gene: TRBV19; CDR3aa: CASTPTGLRSYNEQFF
j_gene: TRBJ2-2; v_gene: TRBV7-2; CDR3aa: CASSLSNAGELFF
j_gene: TRBJ2-7; v_gene: TRBV7-2; CDR3aa: CASSQNGRGLSEQYF
j_gene: TRBJ1-4; v_gene: TRBV28; CDR3aa: CASSDVADRGFQKLFF
j_gene: TRBJ1-2; v_gene: TRBV5-1; CDR3aa: CASSPTETGGAYGYTF
j_gene: -; v_gene: TRBV19; CDR3aa: CASSIDSSVASYEQYF
j_gene: TRBJ2-7; v_gene: TRBV19; CDR3aa: CASSTYYTVAAVYEQYF
j_gene: TRBJ2-1; v_gene: TRBV7-9; CDR3aa: CASSVLSSDEQFF
j_gene: TRBJ1-3; v_gene: TRBV5-1; CDR3aa: CASSLAPSSGNTIYF
j_gene: TRBJ2-1; v_gene: TRBV5-1; CDR3aa: CASSLDSSNDEQFF
j_gene: TRBJ1-1; v_gene: TRBV27; CDR3aa: CASSSYTEAFF
j_gene: TRBJ2-2; v_gene: TRBV10-2; CDR3aa: CASSESGTGNTGELFF